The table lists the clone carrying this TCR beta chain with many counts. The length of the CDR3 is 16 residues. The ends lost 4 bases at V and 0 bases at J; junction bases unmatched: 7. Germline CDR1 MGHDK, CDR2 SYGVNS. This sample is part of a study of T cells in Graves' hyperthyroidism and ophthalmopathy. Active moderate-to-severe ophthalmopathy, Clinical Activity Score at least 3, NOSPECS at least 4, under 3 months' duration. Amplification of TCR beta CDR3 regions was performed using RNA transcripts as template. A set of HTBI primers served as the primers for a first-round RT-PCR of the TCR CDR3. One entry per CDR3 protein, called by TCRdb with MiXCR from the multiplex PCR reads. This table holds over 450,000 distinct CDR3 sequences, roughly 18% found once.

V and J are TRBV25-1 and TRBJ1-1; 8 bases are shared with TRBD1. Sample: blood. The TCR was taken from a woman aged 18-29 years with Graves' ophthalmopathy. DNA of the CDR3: TGTGCCAGCAGTGGTATCCCGGGACAGGTGAACACTGAAGCTTTCTTT. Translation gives CASSGIPGQVNTEAFF.